Listed below are T cell receptor beta chains from one sample, sequenced in a study of blood T cell repertoires in COVID-19. Only in-frame clones appear in the TCRdb table, and some are missing; sequencing was by immunoSEQ multiplex PCR. The data hold 45,000 to 60,000 clones, with around 86% observed a single time. The material sequenced was peripheral blood. These receptors were collected from a woman aged 55-70 years with acute or convalescent COVID-19. Each CDR3 is given without its conserved first and last residue.

V gene	J gene	CDR3 protein
TRBV18	TRBJ1-2	ASSYGQGANYGYT
TRBV4-1	TRBJ2-1	ASSQENGVGGYNEQF
TRBV10-3	TRBJ1-1	AIRDTRGTEAF
TRBV7-8	TRBJ2-2	ASSPTGAGELF
TRBV19	TRBJ2-7	ASSIDSGTGSPYEQY
TRBV27	TRBJ1-5	ASSLVRVDQPQH
TRBV3-1/TRBV3-2	TRBJ1-6	ASSQDWQALNSPLH
TRBV19	TRBJ2-2	ASSPGQGNTGELF
TRBV28	TRBJ2-2	ASSYDRVGTGELF
TRBV2	TRBJ1-2	ASTRTGGYT
TRBV6-5	TRBJ2-7	ASSDARQGHEQY
TRBV7-2	TRBJ2-5	ASSRAASGGVQETQY
TRBV19	TRBJ1-4	ASQGARPFDSKLF
TRBV11-2	TRBJ2-2	ASSLESGGTGELF
TRBV14	TRBJ2-3	ASSQIGGPGKDTQY
TRBV6-5	TRBJ1-4	ASSLTANNEKLF
TRBV9	TRBJ2-7	ASSVESPATGYEQY
TRBV5-6	TRBJ2-7	ASSLGIQGYEQY
TRBV28	TRBJ2-7	ASSLGSSYEQY
TRBV2	TRBJ1-5	ASNPTGTNQPQH
TRBV4-1	TRBJ1-3	ASSLEGDLSGNTIY
TRBV7-2	TRBJ1-6	ASSSDRGLDSPLH
TRBV18	TRBJ2-6	ASSPIFRQGGSGANVLT
TRBV6-1	TRBJ1-6	ASSEHSSHRTNSPLH
TRBV6-5	TRBJ1-1	ASVVGQGPTEAF
TRBV9	TRBJ1-6	ASSSLRGNSPLH
TRBV27	TRBJ1-5	ASSLGRVGQPQH
TRBV4-2	TRBJ2-7	ASSPSSARGSYEQY
TRBV6-6	TRBJ1-1	ASSRSGTAYTEAF
TRBV28	TRBJ1-3	ASTLGQGAGNTIY
TRBV12-2	TRBJ2-5	ASRLAGTSGQETQY
TRBV7-3	TRBJ2-7	ASSLQGGGYEQY
TRBV3-1/TRBV3-2	TRBJ2-2	ASSQAPLIGTGELF
TRBV2	TRBJ1-4	ASRGQGGGEKLF
TRBV10-3	TRBJ2-7	AIRSGTGGLEQY
TRBV19	TRBJ1-1	ASSPTMLTMNTEAF
TRBV2	TRBJ2-7	ASSEQGETYEQY
TRBV10-3	TRBJ2-1	AISGTSGRSYNEQF
TRBV28	TRBJ1-1	AIQPPGYTEAF
TRBV24-1	TRBJ2-1	ATSRTGGSNEQF
TRBV15	TRBJ1-5	ATSRDGGARQPQH
TRBV29-1	TRBJ2-1	SVEDQGLAGREQF
TRBV30	TRBJ1-1	AWSVRAEAF
TRBV9	TRBJ2-5	ASSGARGGEETQY
TRBV3-1/TRBV3-2	TRBJ1-1	ASSQERKGRGNTEAF
TRBV25-1	TRBJ2-1	ASSTPASGGVEQF
TRBV11-2	TRBJ1-3	ASSADTGLGNTIY
TRBV20-1	TRBJ1-2	SARAHRA
TRBV4-1	TRBJ1-5	ASSQAGTGGQPQH
TRBV10-1	TRBJ2-7	ASSGDRGPYEQY
TRBV2	TRBJ1-5	ASSDRQGNQPQH
TRBV7-8	TRBJ2-1	ASSIPSGRASGKQF
TRBV14	TRBJ2-7	ASSQVLRREQY
TRBV7-8	TRBJ1-4	ASSLIPGQAGWLF